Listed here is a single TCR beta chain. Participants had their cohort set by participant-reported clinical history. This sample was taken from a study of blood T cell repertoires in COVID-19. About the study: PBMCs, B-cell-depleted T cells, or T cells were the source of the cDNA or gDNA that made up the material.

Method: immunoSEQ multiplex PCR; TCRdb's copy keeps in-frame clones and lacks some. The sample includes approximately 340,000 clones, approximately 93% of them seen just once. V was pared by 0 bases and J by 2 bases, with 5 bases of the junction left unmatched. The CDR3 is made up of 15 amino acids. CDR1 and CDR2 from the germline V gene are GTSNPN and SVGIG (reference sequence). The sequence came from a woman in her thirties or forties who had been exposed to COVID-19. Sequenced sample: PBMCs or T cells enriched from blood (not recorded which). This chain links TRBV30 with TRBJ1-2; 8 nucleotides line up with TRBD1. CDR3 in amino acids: CAWSVGQGGNYGYTF. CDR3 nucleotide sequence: TGTGCCTGGAGTGTCGGACAGGGAGGGAACTATGGCTACACCTTC.